This is a list of T cell receptor beta chains from one sample in a study of CD8 T cells in Susac syndrome. TCRdb recomputed calls from the immunoSEQ multiplex PCR reads with MiXCR, one row per CDR3 protein. The sample records over 100,000 distinct CDR3 sequences, roughly 96% being singletons. The sample taken for sequencing was CD4+ T cells from PBMCs. These receptors were obtained from a human donor in good health. CDR3s include the opening cysteine and the closing phenylalanine or tryptophan. Fields, in order: V gene, D gene, clone size, J gene, CDR3 DNA, CDR3 protein. D genes are given only for firm matches. Size is omitted from some rows. Given values are once, few, many or a class for expanded clones.

v_gene: TRBV7-2; d_gene: -; abundance: once; j_gene: TRBJ2-5; CDR3nt: TGTGCCAGCAGCTTCTCTGGGGGCCGGGAGACCCAGTACTTC; CDR3aa: CASSFSGGRETQYF
v_gene: TRBV3-1; d_gene: -; abundance: -; j_gene: TRBJ1-6; CDR3nt: TGTGCCAGCAGCCAAGGGGACGGCAGGACCCTCCACTTT; CDR3aa: CASSQGDGRTLHF
v_gene: TRBV5-1; d_gene: -; abundance: -; j_gene: TRBJ2-7; CDR3nt: TGCGCCAGCAGCTTGAGGGGGGAGTCCTACGAGCAGTACTTC; CDR3aa: CASSLRGESYEQYF
v_gene: TRBV30; d_gene: TRBD1; abundance: -; j_gene: TRBJ1-4; CDR3nt: TGTGCCTGGAGCAGGGGGCTCTCTGGGAATGAAAAACTGTTTTTT; CDR3aa: CAWSRGLSGNEKLFF
v_gene: TRBV2; d_gene: TRBD1; abundance: -; j_gene: TRBJ1-4; CDR3nt: TGTGCCAGCAGAGAAACGGGACAGCGGAATGAAAAACTGTTTTTT; CDR3aa: CASRETGQRNEKLFF
v_gene: TRBV15; d_gene: TRBD2; abundance: -; j_gene: TRBJ2-2; CDR3nt: TGTGCCACCAGCAGAGATGGGACTAGCGGGAGAGATCGCGGGGAGCTGTTTTTT; CDR3aa: CATSRDGTSGRDRGELFF
v_gene: TRBV4-1; d_gene: -; abundance: -; j_gene: TRBJ2-7; CDR3nt: TGCGCCAGCAGCCAAGGGGCAGGCTTCTACGAGCAGTACTTC; CDR3aa: CASSQGAGFYEQYF
v_gene: TRBV7-9; d_gene: TRBD2; abundance: -; j_gene: TRBJ2-5; CDR3nt: TGTGCCAGCAGCTTTAGCGGGAACCTCCAAGAGACCCAGTACTTC; CDR3aa: CASSFSGNLQETQYF
v_gene: TRBV24-1; d_gene: TRBD1; abundance: -; j_gene: TRBJ1-2; CDR3nt: TGTGCCACCAGTGATCCGGGACAGGGAGGCTATGGCTACACCTTC; CDR3aa: CATSDPGQGGYGYTF
v_gene: TRBV7-9; d_gene: -; abundance: -; j_gene: TRBJ2-3; CDR3nt: TGTGCCAGCAGCCCCCGACCGGGACCTCGAGAGGCAGATACGCAGTATTTT; CDR3aa: CASSPRPGPREADTQYF
v_gene: TRBV19; d_gene: -; abundance: -; j_gene: TRBJ2-7; CDR3nt: TGTGCCAGTAGTATCCGGCAGAGCTCCTACGAGCAGTACTTC; CDR3aa: CASSIRQSSYEQYF
v_gene: TRBV29-1; d_gene: -; abundance: -; j_gene: TRBJ1-2; CDR3nt: TGCAGCGTTGAGTCGGGTGGCGGCTACACCTTC; CDR3aa: CSVESGGGYTF
v_gene: TRBV12-3/TRBV12-4; d_gene: -; abundance: -; j_gene: TRBJ2-3; CDR3nt: TGTGCCAGCAGTTTAGCGCTAGATACGCAGTATTTT; CDR3aa: CASSLALDTQYF
v_gene: TRBV6-2/TRBV6-3; d_gene: -; abundance: -; j_gene: TRBJ2-4; CDR3nt: TGTGCCAGCAGCTCCCTCAATCCCAGGAGGGGGAGGGCCGGGATTCAGTACTTC; CDR3aa: CASSSLNPRRGRAGIQYF
v_gene: TRBV18; d_gene: -; abundance: -; j_gene: TRBJ2-1; CDR3nt: TGTGCCAGCTCACCAAGGTTGCTACCTGAGCAGTTCTTC; CDR3aa: CASSPRLLPEQFF
v_gene: TRBV6-1; d_gene: TRBD1; abundance: -; j_gene: TRBJ1-4; CDR3nt: TGTGCCAGCAGTTTCCGACAGGGCGGAGATGAAAAACTGTTTTTT; CDR3aa: CASSFRQGGDEKLFF